This note documents a single TCR beta chain sequence. These data belong to a study of blood T cell repertoires in COVID-19. Across the whole study: Samples representing acute and convalescent COVID-19 were sourced from the United States, Italy and Spain.

Trimming stripped 4 bases from V and 0 bases from J, with 7 bases between. The CDR3 contains 14 residues. Per germline, CDR1 MNHEY and CDR2 SMNVEV (reference sequence). The protocol was immunoSEQ multiplex PCR, while the TCRdb copy is restricted to in-frame clones and leaves out a portion. The sample contains 70,000 or so clones, about 87% of which appear only once. This sequence was found in a woman aged 80 or older with active COVID-19. The chain has TRBV27 and TRBJ2-4; possible D gene TRBD1, 5 bases. Sequencing input: peripheral blood. CDR3: CASSSTVAKNIQYF. The CDR3 DNA reads as TGTGCCAGCAGTTCGACAGTAGCCAAAAACATTCAGTACTTC.